A single sample is the source of the 14 T cell receptor beta chains below, sequenced in a study of cytomegalovirus exposure and HLA in healthy donors. The primer mix had 60 Vbeta and 13 Jbeta primers. TCRdb keeps only in-frame clones here, not all; method: immunoSEQ multiplex PCR. The repertoire has approximately 100,000 clones, around 82% of them found once; the top ten carry approximately 1.5%. The sequencing input was PBMCs. Source of these receptors: a woman aged 35 to 49 in good health and CMV-seronegative.

The gene calls are TRBV5-4 and TRBJ2-3, with 9 bases fitting TRBD1. Germline lookup yields CDR1 SGHNT and CDR2 YYREEE (reference sequence). V shed 0 bases, J shed 1 base, and the junction held 9 bases outside the gene matches. The CDR3 covers 18 residues. The CDR3 sequence: CASSLGGDRAVGTDTQYF. The CDR3, as DNA: TGTGCCAGCAGCTTGGGGGGGGACAGGGCGGTGGGCACAGATACGCAGTATTTT.

This clone was counted a few times. This rearrangement joins TRBV7-2 to TRBJ2-7; D is perhaps TRBD1 (7 bases). CDR1 is SGHTA, CDR2 FQGNSA, per germline. Trimming took off 3 bases at V and 3 bases at J, with 12 bases between the two ends. The CDR3 has 14 amino acids. The CDR3 region is CASSFGQGGYEQYF. For the CDR3, the DNA is TGTGCCAGCAGCTTCGGCCAGGGGGGCTACGAGCAGTACTTC.

The chain joins TRBV5-5 to TRBJ2-3; D might be TRBD2 (6 bases). CDR3 length: 16 amino acids. V was clipped by 0 bases and J by 0 bases, with 11 bases between them. In germline, CDR1 is SGHKS, CDR2 YYEKEE (reference sequence). CDR3 amino acids: CASSLELAVSTDTQYF. The CDR3 DNA follows: TGTGCCAGCAGCTTGGAACTAGCAGTTAGCACAGATACGCAGTATTTT. Full variable domain (rest looked up from reference TRBV5-5 and TRBJ2-3): DAGVTQSPTHLIKTRGQQVTLRCSPISGHKSVSWYQQVLGQGPQFIFQYYEKEERGRGNFPDRFSARQFPNYSSELNVNALLLGDSALYLCASSLELAVSTDTQYFGPGTRLTVL.

Concerning this clone: A read error may account for a junction end that differs from germline. This chain uses TRBV7-9 with TRBJ2-1; a weak D match, TRBD1 (6 bases). Germline CDR1 is SEHNR and CDR2 is FQNEAQ (reference sequence). The CDR3 sequence is 14 residues long. CDR3 DNA sequence: TGTGCCAGCAGTCCTACAGGGAACTACAATAAGCAGTTCTTC. Translating gives CASSPTGNYNKQFF. Supplemented by reference TRBV7-9 and TRBJ2-1, the full variable domain reads DTGVSQNPRHKITKRGQNVTFRCDPISEHNRLYWYRQTLGQGPEFLTYFQNEAQLEKSRLLSDRFSAERPKGSFSTLEIQRTEQGDSAMYLCASSPTGNYNKQFFGPGTRLTVL.

The chain recombines TRBV7-2 with TRBJ2-2; possibly TRBD2 for D (6 bases). Trimming took 4 bases from V and 6 from J, leaving 21 bases between them. CDR3 length: 17 residues. Germline V lookup: CDR1 SGHTA, CDR2 FQGNSA. The CDR3 DNA is TGTGCCAGCAGCTCGGAGGGAGCGGCCCTCCCCGCCGGGGAGCTGTTTTTT. As protein: CASSSEGAALPAGELFF.

V and J are TRBV27 and TRBJ2-1, with 7 nucleotides matching TRBD2. The germline gives CDR1 MNHEY, CDR2 SMNVEV (reference sequence). Trimming at V came to 6 bases and at J to 7 bases, leaving 12 bases not matched to a gene. The CDR3 is 15 residues long. The CDR3 coding sequence is TGTGCCAGCAGGGTGGTGGGAGGGCCCTCGAATGAGCAGTTCTTC. Translating gives CASRVVGGPSNEQFF.

The genes are TRBV7-2 and TRBJ2-7; 7 nucleotides agree with TRBD2. Germline V gene data show CDR1 as SGHTA and CDR2 as FQGNSA. CDR3 length: 15 amino acids. V lost 3 bases, J lost 3 bases, and 8 bases stayed unmatched. The CDR3 bases are TGTGCCAGCAGCTTTAAGCGGGGAGGGCACTACGAGCAGTACTTC. It specifies CASSFKRGGHYEQYF.

V and J are TRBV4-1 and TRBJ2-7; 9 nucleotides agree with TRBD2. Germline assignment: CDR1 MGHRA and CDR2 YSYEKL. V shed 4 bases, J shed 2 bases, and the junction held 6 bases outside the gene matches. CDR3 length: 15 amino acids. CDR3 bases: TGCGCCAGCAGCCCTACAGAGCGGGAGGCCTACGAGCAGTACTTC. Translated: CASSPTEREAYEQYF.

This clone was counted a single time. The chain has TRBV7-2 and TRBJ2-7; D not certain. The V gene lost 5 bases and the J gene lost 6 bases, with 8 bases spanning the gap. The CDR3 runs 11 residues. Germline values: CDR1 SGHTA, CDR2 FQGNSA. CDR3 coding DNA: TGTGCCAGCAGCGGAGACTGCGAGCAGTACTTC. Its translation: CASSGDCEQYF.

This clone came up a few times. The CDR3 sequence: CASSSTVTSYEQYF. The DNA for the CDR3 is TGCGCCAGCAGCTCCACAGTTACCTCCTACGAGCAGTACTTC. The V gene is TRBV5-1, the J gene TRBJ2-7, with D hard to call. Germline V gene lookup returns CDR1 SGHRS and CDR2 YFSETQ. The CDR3 is 14 residues long. With 3 bases removed from V and 0 bases from J, the gap between germline ends came to 10 bases.

The chain is built from TRBV28 and TRBJ1-1; 7 bases map to TRBD1. The CDR3 contains 16 residues. V was clipped by 5 bases and J by 6 bases; unmatched bases: 15. Looked up from germline, CDR1 is MDHEN and CDR2 is SYDVKM. CDR3 protein: CASSPYTGEISAEAFF. For the CDR3, the DNA is TGTGCCAGCAGTCCATACACAGGGGAGATTAGCGCTGAAGCTTTCTTT.

This rearrangement joins TRBV14 to TRBJ2-2, with 11 bases matching TRBD2. Per germline, CDR1 SGHDN and CDR2 FVKESK. The junction had 8 bases not matched to a gene; V was cut back by 6 bases and J by 5 bases. The CDR3 contains 16 residues. The DNA for the CDR3 is TGTGCCAGCAGTCTTCTAGCGGGAGGAAATACCGGGGAGCTGTTTTTT. Protein product: CASSLLAGGNTGELFF.

The sample holds one count of this clone. The chain employs TRBV7-9 and TRBJ1-1; no reliable D call. Germline loops: CDR1 SEHNR, CDR2 FQNEAQ (reference sequence). The CDR3 covers 15 residues. With 5 bases removed from V and 8 bases from J, the gap between germline ends came to 21 bases. The CDR3 loop is CASSPRGSTAQEAFF. The CDR3 bases are TGTGCCAGCAGCCCACGCGGGTCAACGGCCCAAGAAGCTTTCTTT. The full variable domain, completed using reference TRBV7-9 and TRBJ1-1, is DTGVSQNPRHKITKRGQNVTFRCDPISEHNRLYWYRQTLGQGPEFLTYFQNEAQLEKSRLLSDRFSAERPKGSFSTLEIQRTEQGDSAMYLCASSPRGSTAQEAFFGQGTRLTVV.

The rearrangement links TRBV15 to TRBJ2-7; 7 bases fit TRBD1. This CDR3 region has 16 residues. Germline CDR1 is LNHNV and CDR2 is YYDKDF (reference sequence). V lost 3 bases, J lost 3 bases, and 11 bases stayed unmatched. The CDR3 loop is CATSRNRGAFHYEQYF. The CDR3 DNA reads as TGTGCCACCAGCAGGAACAGGGGTGCCTTCCACTACGAGCAGTACTTC. Filled out from reference TRBV15 and TRBJ2-7, the complete variable domain reads DAMVIQNPRYQVTQFGKPVTLSCSQTLNHNVMYWYQQKSSQAPKLLFHYYDKDFNNEADTPDNFQSRRPNTSFCFLDIRSPGLGDTAMYLCATSRNRGAFHYEQYFGPGTRLTVT.